The 28 T cell receptor beta chains below all came from one sample that was sequenced in a study of T cell repertoires in cytomegalovirus infection. TCRdb recomputed calls from the reads with MiXCR, one row per CDR3 protein. The sample has around 550,000 distinct CDR3 sequences; 26% are singletons. The sequencing input was PBMCs. Receptors originate from a human donor in good health (CMV status not recorded). Some clones in this sample may be carry-over from other donors' samples.

In its sample, this clonotype was seen a few times. The rearrangement joins TRBV7-9 to TRBJ1-5; the D gene is possibly TRBD1 (6 bases). Trimming shortened V by 5 bases and J by 2 bases, and 13 bases separated the two germline ends. The CDR3 loop spans 15 amino acids. The V gene's germline CDR1 is SEHNR and CDR2 FQNEAQ (reference sequence). CDR3 region: CASSPDRQGNQPQHF. CDR3 in DNA: TGTGCCAGCAGCCCCGACAGGCAGGGCAATCAGCCCCAGCATTTT.

The V and J genes are TRBV6-2 or TRBV6-3 and TRBJ2-3, with unresolved D. The CDR3 spans 12 residues. Trimming removed 6 bases from V and 7 bases from J, with 11 bases in between. The germline CDR1 and CDR2 sequences are MNHEY and SVGEGT. CDR3 coding DNA: TGTGCCAGCAGCAACAATGGGAATACGCAGTATTTT. It translates to CASSNNGNTQYF.

The chain carries TRBV13 and TRBJ2-3; a weak D match, TRBD2 (6 bases). The CDR3 spans 16 residues. CDR1 is PRHDT and CDR2 is FYEKMQ in the germline V gene (reference sequence). V lost 4 bases and J lost 1, with 15 bases in between. The CDR3 spells CASSSLGVAGTDTQYF. CDR3 nucleotides: TGTGCCAGCAGCTCCCTCGGGGTAGCGGGCACAGATACGCAGTATTTT.

This clonotype came up a few times. The chain combines TRBV11-2 with TRBJ2-7, with 11 bases that match TRBD1. The V gene end was trimmed by 6 bases and the J gene end by 0 bases; junction bases not matched to a gene: 16. The CDR3 is 19 amino acids. CDR1 is SGHAT and CDR2 is FQNNGV in the germline V gene. Here the CDR3 reads CASRGVGDRGSSSSYEQYF. CDR3 DNA: TGTGCCAGCAGGGGCGTTGGGGACAGGGGGTCCAGTAGCTCCTACGAGCAGTACTTC.

Many counts were recorded for this clonotype. The chain uses TRBV7-2 and TRBJ2-7; 9 bases are a match to TRBD2. V was pared by 5 bases and J by 2 bases, with 7 bases of the junction left unmatched. CDR3 length equals 15 residues. The germline V gene encodes CDR1 SGHTA and CDR2 FQGNSA. The chain's CDR3 is CASSKGLAQTYEQYF. The DNA for the CDR3 is TGTGCCAGCAGCAAAGGACTAGCGCAAACCTACGAGCAGTACTTC.

This clonotype was counted only a few times. The chain joins TRBV7-6 to TRBJ2-5, with 8 bases that match TRBD2. In germline, CDR1 is SGHVS, CDR2 FNYEAQ. V was pared by 1 base and J by 4 bases, with 5 bases of the junction left unmatched. The CDR3 contains 15 residues. CDR3 bases: TGTGCCAGCAGCTTAGGGACTAGCTTCTCAGAGACCCAGTACTTC. It is translated as CASSLGTSFSETQYF. Combining the CDR3 with reference TRBV7-6 and TRBJ2-5 gives the whole variable domain GAGVSQSPRYKVTKRGQDVALRCDPISGHVSLYWYRQALGQGPEFLTYFNYEAQQDKSGLPNDRFSAERPEGSISTLTIQRTEQRDSAMYRCASSLGTSFSETQYFGPGTRLLVL.

This clonotype was counted a few times. The J gene is TRBJ2-1, the V gene TRBV7-6; tentatively, D is TRBD1 or TRBD2 (8 bases each). Germline assignment: CDR1 SGHVS and CDR2 FNYEAQ. With 4 bases removed from V and 1 base from J, the gap between germline ends came to 20 bases. The CDR3 totals 18 residues. CDR3 sequence reads: CASSWTGTRSGSYNEQFF. In DNA, the CDR3 is TGTGCCAGCAGCTGGACAGGGACTAGATCAGGGTCCTACAATGAGCAGTTCTTC.

In this sample, this clonotype turned up many times. The V call is TRBV12-5, the J call TRBJ1-6; D ambiguous. The CDR3 contains 14 residues. Germline CDR1 is LGHNT and CDR2 is FRNRAP. V was cut by 2 bases and J by 8 bases, with 10 bases left in between. In DNA, the CDR3 is TGTGCTAGTGGTTTGATACAGAGGGATTCACCCCTCCACTTT. It codes for CASGLIQRDSPLHF.

As DNA, the CDR3 is TGTGCCATCAGTGAGTCAGGGCCTCCGGCGATGGATGAGCAGTTCTTC. Translated, it gives CAISESGPPAMDEQFF. The chain links TRBV10-3 to TRBJ2-1; the D is unclear. Germline CDR1 and CDR2: ENHRY and SYGVKD. The CDR3 loop spans 16 amino acids. Trimming stripped 0 bases from V and 8 bases from J, with 17 bases between.

This clonotype was picked up many times. The chain is built from TRBV7-2 and TRBJ1-2; 8 bases are shared with TRBD1. Trimming took 6 bases from V and 8 from J; bases not matched to a gene: 5. This CDR3 region has 12 residues. Germline-derived CDR1 and CDR2 are SGHTA and FQGNSA. The CDR3 is CASSDRGLGYTF. The CDR3 nucleotides are TGTGCCAGCAGTGACAGGGGATTGGGCTACACCTTC.

This clonotype was picked up many times. CDR3 DNA: TGTGCCAGCAGCCCCGGGACAGGGATCAATCAGCCCCAGCATTTT. It yields the protein CASSPGTGINQPQHF. The chain uses TRBV7-9 and TRBJ1-5; TRBD1 agrees at 9 bases. The CDR3 totals 15 residues. The germline V gene encodes CDR1 SEHNR and CDR2 FQNEAQ (reference sequence). With V trimmed by 5 bases and J by 3 bases, 5 bases remained unmatched.

This clonotype was detected a few times. The chain recombines TRBV28 with TRBJ2-1; 11 bases match TRBD2. Germline V gene lookup returns CDR1 MDHEN and CDR2 SYDVKM. This CDR3 is 16 amino acids long. V lost 6 bases, J lost 1 base, and 5 bases stayed unmatched. Written as DNA, the CDR3 is TGTGCCAGCAGAACGGGACTAGCGGCTTCCTACAATGAGCAGTTCTTC. It yields the protein CASRTGLAASYNEQFF.

This clonotype was observed a few times. V usage is TRBV12-5 and J usage is TRBJ1-5; D unresolved. CDR1 is LGHNT and CDR2 is FRNRAP in the germline V gene. Trimming removed 2 bases from V and 6 bases from J, with 5 bases in between. The CDR3 consists of 12 residues. CDR3 protein: CASGLMGQPQHF. CDR3 nucleotides: TGTGCTAGTGGTTTGATGGGTCAGCCCCAGCATTTT.

This clonotype was counted ten times or more. The rearrangement links TRBV7-9 to TRBJ1-5; possibly TRBD1 for D (5 bases). Germline V gene lookup returns CDR1 SEHNR and CDR2 FQNEAQ (reference sequence). The CDR3 sequence is 14 residues long. V lost 5 bases and J 3 bases, leaving 11 bases between the germline ends. The CDR3 nucleotides are TGTGCCAGCAGCCCGGACAAATACAATCAGCCCCAGCATTTT. Protein product: CASSPDKYNQPQHF.

The chain carries TRBV6-2 or TRBV6-3 and TRBJ2-1; 13 bases align to TRBD2. V was pared by 7 bases and J by 9 bases, with 9 bases of the junction left unmatched. The V gene's germline CDR1 is MNHEY and CDR2 SVGEGT. This CDR3 comprises 15 residues. The CDR3 sequence: CASNPGTSGKIEQFF. CDR3 in DNA: TGTGCCAGCAACCCCGGGACTAGCGGGAAGATTGAGCAGTTCTTC.

This clonotype was seen ten or more times. The CDR3 protein is CASSSNWRQVGTQYF. The CDR3 DNA reads TGTGCCAGCAGCTCGAACTGGCGTCAAGTGGGTACGCAGTATTTT. This chain joins TRBV7-8 and TRBJ2-3; no firm D call. The ends were cut back, 4 bases at V and 8 bases at J, with 19 bases in the middle. Per germline, CDR1 SGHVS and CDR2 FQNEAQ. CDR3 length: 15 residues.

This clonotype occurred a few times. V usage is TRBV29-1 and J usage is TRBJ1-1; D ambiguous. V was trimmed by 7 bases and J by 0 bases, leaving 12 bases between them. CDR1 is SQVTM and CDR2 is ANQGSEA in the germline V gene. The CDR3 runs to 13 residues. CDR3 nucleotide sequence: TGCAGCGCTTCGACAAATATGAACACTGAAGCTTTCTTT. Residues: CSASTNMNTEAFF. Complete variable domain (other parts from reference TRBV29-1 and TRBJ1-1): SAVISQKPSRDICQRGTSLTIQCQVDSQVTMMFWYRQQPGQSLTLIATANQGSEATYESGFVIDKFPISRPNLTFSTLTVSNMSPEDSSIYLCSASTNMNTEAFFGQGTRLTVV.

The CDR3: CSARWDGSNQPQHF. The CDR3 nucleotides are TGCAGTGCTCGTTGGGACGGCAGCAATCAGCCCCAGCATTTT. V is TRBV20-1 and J is TRBJ1-5, with TRBD1 as a possible D gene (5 bases). This CDR3 spans 14 amino acids. The germline V gene encodes CDR1 DFQATT and CDR2 SNEGSKA (reference sequence). V lost 5 bases, J lost 1 base, and 12 bases lay in between.

The genes are TRBV11-1 and TRBJ2-1, with TRBD2 identical over 12 bases. CDR3 length equals 15 residues. CDR1 and CDR2 (germline): SGHAT, FQDESV (reference sequence). The V segment lost 2 bases and the J segment 9 bases; nucleotides outside the gene matches: 5. The CDR3 region is CASSLRLAGDGEQFF. The CDR3 nucleotides read TGTGCCAGCAGCTTAAGACTAGCGGGAGACGGTGAGCAGTTCTTC.

V usage is TRBV20-1 and J usage is TRBJ2-3, with 10 bases fitting TRBD1. The J segment lost 4 bases and the V segment lost 1 base, leaving 2 bases of the junction unmatched. The CDR3 length is 14 residues. CDR1 DFQATT and CDR2 SNEGSKA come from the germline V gene (reference sequence). This CDR3 is CSARGGTGADTQYF. CDR3 DNA: TGCAGTGCTAGAGGCGGGACAGGGGCAGATACGCAGTATTTT.

V usage is TRBV5-6 and J usage is TRBJ2-1; D is uncertain. The CDR3 length is 15 residues. Germline CDR1 SGHDT, CDR2 YYEEEE. The V end lost 0 bases, the J end lost 1 base, and 8 bases lay between the germline ends. CDR3 loop: CASSLVQLSYNEQFF. CDR3 nucleotide sequence: TGTGCCAGCAGCTTGGTACAGTTATCCTACAATGAGCAGTTCTTC.

The chain is built from TRBV7-2 and TRBJ2-7; 7 nucleotides align to TRBD1. V shed 2 bases, J shed 3 bases, and the junction held 4 bases outside the gene matches. The V gene's germline CDR1 is SGHTA and CDR2 FQGNSA. The CDR3 totals 14 residues. The CDR3 loop reads CASSLLQGSYEQYF. In DNA form, the CDR3 reads TGTGCCAGCAGCTTACTACAGGGGAGCTACGAGCAGTACTTC.

The V call is TRBV11-3, the J call TRBJ1-2; TRBD1 is a possible D gene (5 bases). CDR1 is SGHNT and CDR2 is YENEEA in the germline V gene. V was clipped by 3 bases and J by 1 base, with 12 bases between them. This CDR3 region has 15 residues. CDR3 nucleotide sequence: TGTGCCAGCAGCTTCTCGGGGCGCAGTAACTATGGCTACACCTTC. Amino acid sequence: CASSFSGRSNYGYTF. The full variable domain, in which reference TRBV11-3 and TRBJ1-2 provide the parts outside the CDR3, is EAGVVQSPRYKIIEKKQPVAFWCNPISGHNTLYWYLQNLGQGPELLIRYENEEAVDDSQLPKDRFSAERLKGVDSTLKIQPAELGDSAVYLCASSFSGRSNYGYTFGSGTRLTVV.

This clonotype was found many times. V usage is TRBV7-6 and J usage is TRBJ2-2; no firm D call. The CDR3 length is 15 residues. V was clipped by 5 bases and J by 6 bases, with 16 bases between them. Germline V gives CDR1 SGHVS, CDR2 FNYEAQ. The CDR3 nucleotides are TGTGCCAGCAGCCCGCTGAGCCTCTTCCCCGGGGAGCTGTTTTTT. This encodes CASSPLSLFPGELFF.

The rearrangement uses TRBV27 and TRBJ2-5; the D gene could be TRBD1 or TRBD2 (5 bases each). This CDR3 comprises 13 residues. The V end lost 5 bases, the J end lost 1 base, and 8 bases lay between the germline ends. The germline V gene has CDR1 MNHEY and CDR2 SMNVEV (reference sequence). CDR3 protein: CASSDSGQETQYF. CDR3 nucleotides: TGTGCCAGCAGTGACAGCGGCCAAGAGACCCAGTACTTC.

With regard to this clonotype: A clone one base away is much larger, so this may be a read error. This chain joins TRBV7-2 and TRBJ2-7, with D unresolved. CDR3 length equals 14 residues. Germline lookup yields CDR1 SGHTA and CDR2 FQGNSA. The DNA of the CDR3 is TGTGCCAGCAGCTTAGAGGGCGGCTCCTACGAGCTGTACTTC. Translating gives CASSLEGGSYELYF.

The chain carries TRBV6-1 and TRBJ1-1, with D perhaps matching TRBD1 (5 bases). Germline lookup yields CDR1 MNHNS and CDR2 SASEGT. V lost 5 bases to trimming and J lost 8 bases, with 12 bases between them. The CDR3 extends over 12 amino acids. The CDR3 bases are TGTGCCAGCAGTTGGTCCGGGACCGAAGCTTTCTTT. This codes for CASSWSGTEAFF.

The chain combines TRBV6-5 with TRBJ2-1; TRBD1 might be the D (6 bases). Germline CDR1 MNHEY, CDR2 SVGAGI. Trimming cost V 4 bases and J 5 bases, with 15 bases left between them. CDR3 size: 15 residues. Here the CDR3 reads CASSSQGVRDNEQFF. The CDR3 DNA sequence: TGTGCCAGCAGTTCACAGGGTGTCAGGGACAATGAGCAGTTCTTC.